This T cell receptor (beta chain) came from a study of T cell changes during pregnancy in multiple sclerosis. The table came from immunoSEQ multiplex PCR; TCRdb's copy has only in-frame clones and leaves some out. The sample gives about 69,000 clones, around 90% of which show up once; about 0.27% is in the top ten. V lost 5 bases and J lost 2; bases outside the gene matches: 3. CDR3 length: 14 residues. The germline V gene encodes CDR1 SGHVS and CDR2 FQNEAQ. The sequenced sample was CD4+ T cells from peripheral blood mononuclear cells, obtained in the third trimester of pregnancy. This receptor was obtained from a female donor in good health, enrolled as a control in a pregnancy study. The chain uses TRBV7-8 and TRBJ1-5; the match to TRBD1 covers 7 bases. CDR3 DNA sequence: TGTGCCAGCAGCCAGGGGGGTGGCAATCAGCCCCAGCATTTT. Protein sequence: CASSQGGGNQPQHF.